This T cell receptor beta chain was identified in a study of T cells in Graves' hyperthyroidism and ophthalmopathy. Overall study findings and caveats: The model made its ophthalmopathy prediction, and onset followed a median approximately 7 months later.

Amplification of TCR beta CDR3 regions used RNA as the template. The HTBI set primed first-round TCR CDR3 RT-PCR. A single record per CDR3 protein comes from TCRdb applying MiXCR to the multiplex PCR reads. The top ten clones hold more than 7% of a sample with 600,000 to 700,000 distinct CDR3 sequences, approximately 42% of them seen once. This clonotype came up many times. Its target is unknown. The sequenced material came from peripheral blood or thyroid tissue (not recorded which). The origin of this receptor is an adult man with Graves' disease, either hyperthyroidism or ophthalmopathy (not recorded which).

The CDR3 reads CASSTTENYGYTF. The CDR3 DNA reads as TGCGCCAGCAGCACGACAGAGAACTATGGCTACACCTTC. The chain couples TRBV5-1 to TRBJ1-2, with D maybe TRBD1 (5 bases). CDR1 is SGHRS, CDR2 YFSETQ, per germline. This CDR3 is built from 13 residues. Trimming removed 4 bases at V and 2 bases at J, with 9 bases between. Drawing the rest from reference TRBV5-1 and TRBJ1-2, the complete variable domain is KAGVTQTPRYLIKTRGQQVTLSCSPISGHRSVSWYQQTPGQGLQFLFEYFSETQRNKGNFPGRFSGRQFSNSRSEMNVSTLELGDSALYLCASSTTENYGYTFGSGTRLTVV.